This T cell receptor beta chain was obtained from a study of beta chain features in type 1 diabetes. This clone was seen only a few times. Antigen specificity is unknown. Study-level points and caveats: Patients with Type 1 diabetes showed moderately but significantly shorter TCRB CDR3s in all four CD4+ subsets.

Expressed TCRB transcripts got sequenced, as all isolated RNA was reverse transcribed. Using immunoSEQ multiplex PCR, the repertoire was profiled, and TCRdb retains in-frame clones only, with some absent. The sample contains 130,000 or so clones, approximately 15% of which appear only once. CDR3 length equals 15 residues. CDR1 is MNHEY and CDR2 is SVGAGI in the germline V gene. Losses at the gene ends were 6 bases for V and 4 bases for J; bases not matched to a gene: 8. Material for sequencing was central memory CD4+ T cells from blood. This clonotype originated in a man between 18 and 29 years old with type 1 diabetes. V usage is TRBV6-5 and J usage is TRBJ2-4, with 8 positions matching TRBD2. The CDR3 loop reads CASSYGVAGKNIQYF. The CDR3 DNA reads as TGTGCCAGCAGCTACGGGGTAGCGGGGAAAAACATTCAGTACTTC.